This is a list of T cell receptor beta chains from one sample in a study of OX40 agonist ivuxolimab in advanced cancers. The repertoire was sequenced with immunoSEQ multiplex PCR; TCRdb's copy has only in-frame clones and lacks some. The sample yields under 80,000 clones, 88% seen once. The specimen was CD4+ or CD8+ T cells sorted from blood, collected in a trial of the OX40 agonist ivuxolimab. All receptors come from an adult with an advanced solid tumor such as melanoma, head and neck, liver or kidney cancer. The CDR3 runs from the conserved cysteine through the conserved F or W. The D gene is left open where the match is weak. Clone size is shown for a subset of rows, as once, few, many or a class of expanded clone.

>TRBV10-3|TRBJ2-1|NA|NA
CAISESVGVVDEQFF
TGTGCCATCAGTGAGTCTGTGGGAGTGGTAGATGAGCAGTTCTTC
>TRBV30|TRBJ2-2|NA|NA
CAWSRRTGELFF
TGTGCCTGGAGTCGGCGTACCGGGGAGCTGTTTTTT
>TRBV27|TRBJ2-3|TRBD1|NA
CASSSVQGGFTDTQYF
TGTGCCAGCAGTTCCGTACAGGGGGGATTTACAGATACGCAGTATTTT
>TRBV12-5|TRBJ1-5|NA|NA
CASGTNQPQHF
TGTGCTAGTGGTACGAATCAGCCCCAGCATTTT
>TRBV6-6|TRBJ2-7|NA|NA
CASSRPLSSYEQYF
TGTGCCAGCAGCCGGCCACTTTCGTCCTACGAGCAGTACTTC
>TRBV28|TRBJ2-1|NA|NA
CASSPLIGRRGKSYNEQFF
TGTGCCAGCAGTCCATTAATAGGGAGGAGGGGGAAGTCCTACAATGAGCAGTTCTTC
>TRBV6-5|TRBJ1-2|NA|once
CASSQGANYGYTF
TGTGCCAGCAGTCAGGGTGCGAACTATGGCTACACCTTC
>TRBV6-5|TRBJ2-7|TRBD1|NA
CASSRDRGLYEQYF
TGTGCCAGCAGTCGAGACAGGGGGCTCTACGAGCAGTACTTC
>TRBV18|TRBJ2-2|TRBD1|once
CASSPRDSRTGELFF
TGTGCCAGCTCACCCCGGGACAGTCGCACCGGGGAGCTGTTTTTT
>TRBV6-6|TRBJ1-4|NA|NA
CASSPSGSNEKLFF
TGTGCCAGCAGTCCGTCGGGCAGTAATGAAAAACTGTTTTTT
>TRBV7-9|TRBJ2-1|NA|once
CASSSNGELVRNEQFF
TGTGCCAGCAGCTCGAATGGGGAACTGGTCCGGAATGAGCAGTTCTTC
>TRBV5-1|TRBJ1-1|NA|NA
CASSPLAGLTEAFF
TGCGCCAGTAGTCCCCTCGCAGGGTTAACTGAAGCTTTCTTT
>TRBV11-2|TRBJ2-5|TRBD2|NA
CASSFRLARYQETQYF
TGTGCCAGCAGCTTTAGACTAGCGCGCTACCAAGAGACCCAGTACTTC
>TRBV5-4|TRBJ2-1|NA|NA
CASSPTGPNEQFF
TGTGCCAGCAGCCCCACAGGGCCCAATGAGCAGTTCTTC
>TRBV5-4|TRBJ1-1|NA|NA
CASSLGTANTEAFF
TGTGCCAGCAGCTTGGGGACAGCGAACACTGAAGCTTTCTTT
>TRBV29-1|TRBJ2-5|TRBD2|NA
CSVRVSGSSETQYF
TGCAGCGTACGAGTTAGCGGGAGTTCTGAGACCCAGTACTTC
>TRBV10-3|TRBJ1-1|TRBD1|NA
CAISAEGAPDTEAFF
TGTGCCATCAGTGCGGAGGGGGCGCCGGACACTGAAGCTTTCTTT
>TRBV5-1|TRBJ2-3|NA|NA
CASSLDGGFPDTQYF
TGCGCCAGCAGCTTGGATGGGGGGTTCCCAGATACGCAGTATTTT
>TRBV18|TRBJ1-1|NA|NA
CASSPGTNTEAFF
TGTGCCAGCTCACCAGGCACGAACACTGAAGCTTTCTTT
>TRBV18|TRBJ2-3|NA|NA
CASSPDRSTDTQYF
TGTGCCAGCTCACCAGACAGATCCACAGATACGCAGTATTTT
>TRBV27|TRBJ1-1|NA|NA
CASRELRMGNTEAFF
TGTGCCAGCAGAGAATTACGGATGGGGAACACTGAAGCTTTCTTT
>TRBV5-1|TRBJ1-4|NA|NA
CASSQDPGGEKLFF
TGCGCCAGCAGCCAGGACCCGGGGGGTGAAAAACTGTTTTTT
>TRBV2|TRBJ2-7|TRBD2|NA
CASTRGLAGIYEQYF
TGTGCCAGCACCAGAGGACTAGCGGGGATCTACGAGCAGTACTTC
>TRBV6-1|TRBJ1-1|NA|NA
CASHRVFNSEAFF
TGTGCCAGCCACAGGGTATTCAACTCTGAAGCTTTCTTT
>TRBV6-6|TRBJ2-7|NA|NA
CASSYGPYEQYF
TGTGCCAGCAGTTACGGACCCTACGAGCAGTACTTC
>TRBV28|TRBJ1-2|NA|few
CASRGRGAQGYGYTF
TGTGCCAGCAGAGGAAGAGGAGCCCAAGGGTATGGCTACACCTTC
>TRBV11-3|TRBJ2-2|TRBD2|once
CASSLGGLASGELFF
TGTGCCAGCAGCTTGGGCGGACTAGCGTCCGGGGAGCTGTTTTTT
>TRBV19|TRBJ2-7|NA|NA
CASSRRDTGAYEQYF
TGTGCCAGTAGTAGAAGGGACACCGGAGCCTACGAGCAGTACTTC
>TRBV18|TRBJ2-7|NA|NA
CASSPQRGNSGEQYF
TGTGCCAGCTCACCCCAACGGGGAAATTCAGGGGAGCAGTACTTC
>TRBV14|TRBJ1-2|NA|NA
CASSPLLGSYGYTF
TGTGCCAGCAGCCCCCTCCTGGGATCCTATGGCTACACCTTC
>TRBV5-5|TRBJ2-5|NA|once
CASSLGVGIETQYF
TGTGCCAGCAGCTTGGGGGTGGGGATTGAGACCCAGTACTTC
>TRBV25-1|TRBJ2-6|NA|NA
CASSYSGANVLTF
TGTGCCAGCAGTTATTCTGGGGCCAACGTCCTGACTTTC
>TRBV15|TRBJ1-5|TRBD1|NA
CATRTGDGNQPQHF
TGTGCCACTAGAACAGGGGATGGCAATCAGCCCCAGCATTTT
>TRBV7-9|TRBJ2-1|NA|few
CASSPGFAGGEQFF
TGTGCCAGCAGCCCAGGGTTTGCGGGTGGTGAGCAGTTCTTC
>TRBV4-1|TRBJ2-7|NA|NA
CASSQDLRGYEQYF
TGCGCCAGCAGCCAAGATCTAAGGGGCTACGAGCAGTACTTC
>TRBV6-5|TRBJ2-3|NA|NA
CASSSAPGTTTQYF
TGTGCCAGCAGTTCGGCCCCGGGGACCACTACGCAGTATTTT
>TRBV5-1|TRBJ2-1|NA|NA
CASSLLGGPYNEQFF
TGCGCCAGCAGCTTGTTGGGGGGGCCTTACAATGAGCAGTTCTTC
>TRBV2|TRBJ2-7|TRBD1|NA
CASSGGDRGLYEQYF
TGTGCCAGCAGTGGGGGGGACAGGGGCCTATACGAGCAGTACTTC
>TRBV19|TRBJ2-3|NA|NA
CASSFAGRTDTQYF
TGTGCCAGTAGTTTTGCGGGACGCACAGATACGCAGTATTTT
>TRBV2|TRBJ2-2|NA|NA
CASSEGANTGELFF
TGTGCCAGCAGTGAAGGGGCGAACACCGGGGAGCTGTTTTTT
>TRBV6-1|TRBJ1-2|NA|NA
CASRSDGLGYTF
TGTGCCAGCAGATCGGACGGGCTCGGCTACACCTTC
>TRBV19|TRBJ2-2|NA|NA
CASSPGRLTGELFF
TGTGCCAGTAGTCCCGGGAGATTGACCGGGGAGCTGTTTTTT
>TRBV1|TRBJ2-2|NA|NA
CTSSQGYRRTGELFF
TGCACCAGCAGCCAAGGTTACCGAAGGACCGGGGAGCTGTTTTTT
>TRBV4-2|TRBJ2-5|TRBD2|NA
CASSQSGGSRETQYF
TGTGCCAGCAGCCAATCTGGCGGGAGTCGAGAGACCCAGTACTTC
>TRBV29-1|TRBJ2-5|TRBD2|NA
CSVGPGTSGPQETQYF
TGCAGCGTGGGGCCCGGGACTAGCGGGCCACAAGAGACCCAGTACTTC
>TRBV6-5|TRBJ2-7|NA|NA
CASSYGIVGEQYF
TGTGCCAGCAGTTACGGTATCGTAGGCGAGCAGTACTTC
>TRBV19|TRBJ2-6|NA|NA
CASRDQGGGANVLTF
TGTGCCAGTAGAGACCAAGGCGGAGGGGCCAACGTCCTGACTTTC
>TRBV18|TRBJ2-1|TRBD1|NA
CASSPGQGVSLYNEQFF
TGTGCCAGCTCACCTGGACAGGGCGTGTCGCTATACAATGAGCAGTTCTTC
>TRBV10-3|TRBJ2-3|TRBD2|NA
CATKLAVTDTQYF
TGTGCCACCAAACTAGCGGTCACAGATACGCAGTATTTT
>TRBV7-3|TRBJ1-1|NA|NA
CASSVTVNTEAFF
TGTGCCAGCAGCGTGACAGTGAACACTGAAGCTTTCTTT
>TRBV2|TRBJ1-2|TRBD1|NA
CASSVLDRDDGYTF
TGTGCCAGCAGTGTTTTGGACAGGGACGATGGCTACACCTTC
>TRBV5-1|TRBJ2-1|TRBD2|NA
CASSITGTSSNEQFF
TGCGCCAGCAGCATAACTGGGACTAGCAGCAATGAGCAGTTCTTC
>TRBV7-9|TRBJ2-3|NA|NA
CASSRVGATDTQYF
TGTGCCAGCAGCCGAGTGGGGGCCACAGATACGCAGTATTTT